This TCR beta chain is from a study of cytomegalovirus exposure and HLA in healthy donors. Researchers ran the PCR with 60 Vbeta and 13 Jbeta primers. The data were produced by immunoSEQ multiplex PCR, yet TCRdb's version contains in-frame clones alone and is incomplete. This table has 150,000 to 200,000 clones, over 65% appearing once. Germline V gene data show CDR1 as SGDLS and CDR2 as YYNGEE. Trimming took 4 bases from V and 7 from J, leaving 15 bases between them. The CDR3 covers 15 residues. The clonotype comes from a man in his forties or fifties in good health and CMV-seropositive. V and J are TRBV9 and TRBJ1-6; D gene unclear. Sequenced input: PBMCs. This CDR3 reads CASSLSTTLNSPLHF. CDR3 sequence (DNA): TGTGCCAGCAGCCTCTCGACAACGTTGAATTCACCCCTCCACTTT.